The sequence of this T cell receptor beta chain was determined in a study of T-cell memory formation after mild COVID-19. This CDR3 has 13 amino acids. The germline V gene encodes CDR1 MNHNY and CDR2 SVGAGI (reference sequence). The V gene lost 7 bases and the J gene lost 0 bases, with 8 bases spanning the gap. TCRdb reprocessed the 5' RACE reads via MiXCR and lists one record per CDR3 protein. The repertoire holds around 530,000 distinct CDR3 sequences, roughly 20% seen once, with approximately 8% in the top ten. This clonotype has only a few counts. Its antigen is not identified. Study-wide findings and caveats: Pre-infection memory showed some responding clones, and this suggested that cross-reactive memory joined. Mainly in CM and EM were contracting CD4+ clones; CD8+ were in EMRA. Clones shrinking from day 15 to 85 showed even CD4/CD8 mixes; later expanders tilted CD4+.

Sequences were obtained from PBMCs or a T cell subset sorted from them (not recorded which). The chain has TRBV6-6 and TRBJ2-3; D uncertain. This clonotype originated in an adult woman who had mild COVID-19 (a few samples of this study predate the infection). Cell type and time point are not known. Here the CDR3 reads CASTKYSTDTQYF. Here the CDR3 DNA reads TGTGCCAGCACGAAATATAGCACAGATACGCAGTATTTT.